Given below is one T cell receptor (beta chain) in context. The sample originates from a study of T cells in tuberculosis. V trimming: 2 bases; J trimming: 3 bases; junction bases outside the gene matches: 7. There are 15 residues in the CDR3. Per the germline V gene, CDR1 is SGHNT and CDR2 is YYREEE (reference sequence). After thawing and overnight rest, PBMC were stained with GMM-loaded CD1B tetramer, viability dye and anti-CD3 for sorting. CD1B tetramers were loaded with Rhodococcus equi-derived C32 glucose monomycolate. Whole-study results and caveats: T cells binding CD1B-GMM tetramer weakly possibly escaped the sort.

Only in-frame clones appear in the TCRdb table, and some are missing; sequencing was by immunoSEQ multiplex PCR. The sample contains 70,000 to 95,000 clones, approximately 91% of which appear only once. The rearrangement links TRBV5-4 to TRBJ2-5; 7 nucleotides line up with TRBD2. The sample was CD1b-GMM tetramer-negative cells sorted from PBMCs. This sequence originates from an adult woman with latent tuberculosis. The CDR3 sequence: CASSFPLRGEETQYF. In DNA form, the CDR3 reads TGTGCCAGCAGCTTTCCGCTACGGGGGGAAGAGACCCAGTACTTC.